This TCR beta chain was captured by sequencing in a study of vaccination and CD4 T cells after COVID-19. For the study at large: Cultures serving as controls received a peptide pool (CEFX or HIV-1 Nef) or no peptide.

Notes on the study in general: A median approximately 83% of convalescent patients' SARS-CoV-2-reactive clones emerged only after vaccination.

Sequencing of DNA taken from cultured CD4+ T cells relied on the Oncomine TCR Beta short-read assay. From CD4+ T cells that had been cultured, genomic DNA was extracted. TCRdb re-derived calls from the PCR reads in MiXCR, one entry per CDR3 protein. The top ten clones hold 23% of a sample with about 10,000 distinct CDR3 sequences, 25% to 35% of them seen once. To note about this clonotype: The target antigen is unknown.

Described treatment: roughly 11-day PBMC culture with coronavirus spike peptide pools or control peptides (ViraFEST assay). First, ViraFEST expanded antigen-specific T cells with peptide pools, and next it sequenced the TCRs. The specimen was cultured CD4+ T cells from blood. This sequence was found in a human donor with COVID-19.

This chain's CDR3 is CASSYSRVSGANVLTF. CDR3 sequence (DNA): TGTGCCAGCAGCTATAGTAGGGTTTCTGGGGCCAACGTCCTGACTTTC. This chain connects TRBV6-1 to TRBJ2-6; unclear D gene. The V gene's germline CDR1 is MNHNS and CDR2 SASEGT. The ends were cut back, 6 bases at V and 1 base at J, with 13 bases in the middle. This CDR3 is 16 amino acids long.